The source of this T cell receptor beta chain is a study of cytomegalovirus exposure and HLA in healthy donors. V shed 1 base and J shed 9 bases, with 10 bases lying between them. The germline gives CDR1 MGHDK, CDR2 SYGVNS. The CDR3 has 14 amino acids. There are a few counts of this clone. The antigen is not known. The method was immunoSEQ multiplex PCR; TCRdb's version includes in-frame clones alone and lacks a portion of them. Among 180,000 or so clones listed, around nine tenths were seen once. Notes on the study in general: Cytomegalovirus status was reportedly diagnosed by the classifier with high sensitivity and specificity. Most TCR sequences were seen very rarely across donors, but some public TCRs occurred in many.

Sequences were obtained from PBMCs. J is TRBJ1-6 and V is TRBV25-1, with D hard to call. The sequence came from a woman younger than 45 in good health and CMV-seronegative. The CDR3 coding sequence is TGTGCCAGCAGTGAATCGGGGAGTTCTTCACCCCTCCACTTT. The encoded protein is CASSESGSSSPLHF.